This entry concerns a single T cell receptor beta chain. These data are taken from a study of blood T cells in healthy people across ages. Combining a sample-barcoded 5' primer with a J-beta primer mix, a second PCR ran for roughly 7 to 11 cycles. TCRdb reprocessed the 5' RACE reads via MiXCR and lists one record per CDR3 protein. The sample yields 780,000 or so distinct CDR3 sequences, just under 25% seen once. The CDR3 covers 12 residues. V was trimmed by 5 bases and J by 1 base, leaving 8 bases between them. CDR1 is DFQATT and CDR2 is SNEGSKA in the germline V gene (reference sequence). Ranging in age from roughly 6 to 100, the donors were healthy Caucasian individuals from Russia. This same sample was also taken into another study, of T cells of mothers and their children. From that paper: A few mothers and their six children, all healthy Caucasians, donated.

The sequence was collected from a boy younger than 18 in good health. The gene calls are TRBV20-1 and TRBJ1-1; D gene unclear. The material sequenced was blood. The CDR3 DNA is TGCAGTGCTGTAACACAGAACACTGAAGCTTTCTTT. This gives the protein CSAVTQNTEAFF.